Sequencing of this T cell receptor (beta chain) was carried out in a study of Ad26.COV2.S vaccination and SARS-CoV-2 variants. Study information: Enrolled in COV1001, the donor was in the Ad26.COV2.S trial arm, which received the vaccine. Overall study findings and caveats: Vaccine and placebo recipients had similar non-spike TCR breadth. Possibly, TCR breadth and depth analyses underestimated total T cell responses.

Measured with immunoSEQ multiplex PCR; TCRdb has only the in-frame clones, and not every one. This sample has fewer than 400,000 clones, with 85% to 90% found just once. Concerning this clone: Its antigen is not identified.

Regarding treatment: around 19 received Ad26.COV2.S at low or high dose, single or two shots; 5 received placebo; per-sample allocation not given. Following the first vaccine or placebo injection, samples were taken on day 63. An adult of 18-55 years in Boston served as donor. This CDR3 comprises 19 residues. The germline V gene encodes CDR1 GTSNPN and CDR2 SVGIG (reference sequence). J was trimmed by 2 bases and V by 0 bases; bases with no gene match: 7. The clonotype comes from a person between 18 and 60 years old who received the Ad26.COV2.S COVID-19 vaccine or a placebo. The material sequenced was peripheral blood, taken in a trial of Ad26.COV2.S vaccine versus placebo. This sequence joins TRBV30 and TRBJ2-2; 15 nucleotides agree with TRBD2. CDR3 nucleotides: TGTGCCTGGAGTGTCAGGACTAGCGGGGGGGGACCTAACACCGGGGAGCTGTTTTTT. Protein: CAWSVRTSGGGPNTGELFF.